The source of this T cell receptor beta chain is a study of CD8 T cells in Susac syndrome. TCR beta sequencing was performed on blood CD8+ and CD4+ T cells. Germline V CDR1 and CDR2: LGHDT, YNNKEL (reference sequence). The CDR3 is made up of 16 amino acids. Deletions cut 0 bases from V and 0 bases from J, with 9 bases between. Reverse transcription of about 0.5 to 1 ug RNA was carried out with random hexamers. TCRdb processed the immunoSEQ multiplex PCR reads anew with MiXCR; each CDR3 protein has one entry. This sample has approximately 130,000 distinct CDR3 sequences; around 90% occur once, and the top ten carry around 0.22%.

The rearrangement joins TRBV3-1 to TRBJ2-1, with D perhaps TRBD2 (6 bases). The source material was CD8+ T cells from PBMCs. The clonotype originates from a human donor with multiple sclerosis. CDR3 DNA sequence: TGTGCCAGCAGCCAAGAGGGGGGAACCTCCTACAATGAGCAGTTCTTC. Residues: CASSQEGGTSYNEQFF.